This T cell receptor (beta chain) emerged from a study of T cells in Graves' hyperthyroidism and ophthalmopathy. Turning to the study itself: At initial diagnosis, before any treatment had begun, peripheral blood was obtained.

Germline V gives CDR1 MNHNS, CDR2 SASEGT. The CDR3 spans 16 residues. V was clipped by 7 bases and J by 1 base; unmatched bases: 9. There were TCR beta CDR3 regions amplified from RNA transcripts. RT-PCR in the first round (using the HTBI primer set) targeted the TCR CDR3. One entry per CDR3 protein, called by TCRdb with MiXCR from the multiplex PCR reads. This sample has roughly 500,000 distinct CDR3 sequences, with 11% to 15% found just once. This clonotype was counted ten times or more. The source material was blood. The V and J genes are TRBV6-1 and TRBJ1-5, with 8 bases aligning to TRBD1. This clonotype was sampled from a woman in her twenties or thirties with Graves' hyperthyroidism that later progressed to Graves' ophthalmopathy. CDR3 in amino acids: CASTSQPGGSNQPQHF. CDR3 sequence (DNA): TGTGCCAGCACCTCGCAACCAGGGGGCAGCAATCAGCCCCAGCATTTT.